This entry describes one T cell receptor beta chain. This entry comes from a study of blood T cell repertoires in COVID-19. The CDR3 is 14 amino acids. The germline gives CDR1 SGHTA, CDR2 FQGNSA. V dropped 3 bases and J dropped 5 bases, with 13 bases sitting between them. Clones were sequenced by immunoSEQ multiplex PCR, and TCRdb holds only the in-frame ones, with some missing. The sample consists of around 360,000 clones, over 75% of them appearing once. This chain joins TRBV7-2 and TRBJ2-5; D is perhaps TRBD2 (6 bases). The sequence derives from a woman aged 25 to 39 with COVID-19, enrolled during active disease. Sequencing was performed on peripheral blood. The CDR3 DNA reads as TGTGCCAGCAGCTTGACCGGAGGGCGGGAGACCCAGTACTTC. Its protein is CASSLTGGRETQYF.